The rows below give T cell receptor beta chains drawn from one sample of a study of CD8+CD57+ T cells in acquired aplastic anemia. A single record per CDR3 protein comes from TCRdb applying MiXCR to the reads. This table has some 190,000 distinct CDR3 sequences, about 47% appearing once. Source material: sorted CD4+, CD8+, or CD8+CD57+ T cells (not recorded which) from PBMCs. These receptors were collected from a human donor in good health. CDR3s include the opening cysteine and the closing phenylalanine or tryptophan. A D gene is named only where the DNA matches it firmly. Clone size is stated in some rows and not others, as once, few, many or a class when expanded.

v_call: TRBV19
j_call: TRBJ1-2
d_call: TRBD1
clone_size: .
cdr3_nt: TGTGCCAGTAGTCCACGACAGGGGAGGAACTATGGCTACACCTTC
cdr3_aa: CASSPRQGRNYGYTF

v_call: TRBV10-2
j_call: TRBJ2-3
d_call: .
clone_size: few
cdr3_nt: TGCGCCAGCAGTGAGTCGGGGGCGTACACAGATACGCAGTATTTT
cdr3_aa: CASSESGAYTDTQYF

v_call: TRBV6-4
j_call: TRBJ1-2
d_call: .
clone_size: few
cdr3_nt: TGTGCCAGCCCCCCAAACTATGGCTACACCTTC
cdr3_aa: CASPPNYGYTF

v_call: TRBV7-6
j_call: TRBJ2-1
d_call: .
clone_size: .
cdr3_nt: TGTGCCAGCAGTGGGGCTCGGAAGTTCTTC
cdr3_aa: CASSGARKFF

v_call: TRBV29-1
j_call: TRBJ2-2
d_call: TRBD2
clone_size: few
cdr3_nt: TGCAGCGTACTAGCGGTTAACACCGGGGAGCTGTTTTTT
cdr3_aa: CSVLAVNTGELFF

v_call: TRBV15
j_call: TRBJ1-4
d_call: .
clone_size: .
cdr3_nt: TGTGCCACCAGCAGAGAAGTGATCCAGGGAGGGAATGAAAAACTGTTTTTT
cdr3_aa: CATSREVIQGGNEKLFF

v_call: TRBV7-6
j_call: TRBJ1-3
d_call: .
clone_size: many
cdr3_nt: TGTGCCAGCAGCCCAAAAGTGGAGGGTCTCGGAAACACCATATATTTT
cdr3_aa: CASSPKVEGLGNTIYF

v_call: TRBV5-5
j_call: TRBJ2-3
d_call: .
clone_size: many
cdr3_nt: TGTGCCAGCTCCCTGGGGGACACTCTCACAGATACGCAGTATTTT
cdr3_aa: CASSLGDTLTDTQYF

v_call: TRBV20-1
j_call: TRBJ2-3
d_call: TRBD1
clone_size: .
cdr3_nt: TGCAGTGCTAGCGGGACAGGGGAATCAGATACGCAGTATTTT
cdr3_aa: CSASGTGESDTQYF

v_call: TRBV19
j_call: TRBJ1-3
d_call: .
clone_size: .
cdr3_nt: TGTGCCAGTAGTATAGGAGCGGAGGATATCGGAAACACCATATATTTT
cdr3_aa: CASSIGAEDIGNTIYF

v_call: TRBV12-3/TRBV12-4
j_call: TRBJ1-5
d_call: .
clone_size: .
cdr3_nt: TGTGCCAGCAGTTTAAGTTATCAGCCCCAGCATTTT
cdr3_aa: CASSLSYQPQHF

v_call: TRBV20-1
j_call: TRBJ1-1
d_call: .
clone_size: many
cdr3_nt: TGCAGTGCTAGAGATAACAGGGCCTCTGAAGCTTTCTTT
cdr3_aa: CSARDNRASEAFF

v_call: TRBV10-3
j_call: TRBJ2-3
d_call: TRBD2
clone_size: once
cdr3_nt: TGTGCCATCAGTGTGGTAGCGGGGGGGATCACAGATACGCAGTATTTT
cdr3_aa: CAISVVAGGITDTQYF

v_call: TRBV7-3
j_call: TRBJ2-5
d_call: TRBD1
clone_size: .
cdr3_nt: TGTGCCAGCAGCTCGACAGGGTTGGGGGAGACCCAGTACTTC
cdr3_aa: CASSSTGLGETQYF

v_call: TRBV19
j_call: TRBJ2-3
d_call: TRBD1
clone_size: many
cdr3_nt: TGTGCCAGTAGTACCGGACAGGGGGCTTGGGGAGATACGCAGTATTTT
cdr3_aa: CASSTGQGAWGDTQYF

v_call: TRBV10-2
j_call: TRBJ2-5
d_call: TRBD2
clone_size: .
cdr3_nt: TGCGCCAGCAGTGAGGGGGGGACTAGCGCAGAGACCCAGTACTTC
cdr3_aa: CASSEGGTSAETQYF

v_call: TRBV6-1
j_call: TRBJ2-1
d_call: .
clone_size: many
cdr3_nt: TGTGCCAGCAGGGCAGGGGGGAACCGGGATAATGAGCAGTTCTTC
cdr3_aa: CASRAGGNRDNEQFF

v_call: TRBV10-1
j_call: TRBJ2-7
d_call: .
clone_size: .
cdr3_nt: TGCGCCAGCAGAGAATTATTTCTCCCCTACGAGCAGTACTTC
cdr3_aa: CASRELFLPYEQYF

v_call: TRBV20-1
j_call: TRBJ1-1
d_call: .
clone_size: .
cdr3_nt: TGCAGTGCTAGGTTGGACAGTGGGCGTACTGAAGCTTTCTTT
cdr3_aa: CSARLDSGRTEAFF

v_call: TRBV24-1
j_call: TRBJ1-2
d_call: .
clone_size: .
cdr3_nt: TGTGCCACCAGTGATTTGTCAGGCGGCTACACCTTC
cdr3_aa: CATSDLSGGYTF

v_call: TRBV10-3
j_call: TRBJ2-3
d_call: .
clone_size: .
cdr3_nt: TGTGCCATCAGTCCAGCGGAGGGCACAGATACGCAGTATTTT
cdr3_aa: CAISPAEGTDTQYF

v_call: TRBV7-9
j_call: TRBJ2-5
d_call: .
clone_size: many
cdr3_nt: TGTGCCAGCAGCTTAGGGGGGAGGGAGACCCAGTACTTC
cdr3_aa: CASSLGGRETQYF

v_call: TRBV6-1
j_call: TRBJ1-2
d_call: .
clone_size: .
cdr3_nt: TGTGCCAGCAGCCCCAGAGACAGGCGGCCCTACACCTTC
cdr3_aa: CASSPRDRRPYTF

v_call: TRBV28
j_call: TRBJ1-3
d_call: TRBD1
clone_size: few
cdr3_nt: TGTGCCAGCAGTTTATCAGGGGGCGCATCACACACCATATATTTT
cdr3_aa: CASSLSGGASHTIYF

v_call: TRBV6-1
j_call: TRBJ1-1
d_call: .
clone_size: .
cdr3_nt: TGTGCCAGCGTTAGGACGGCTGAAGCTTTCTTT
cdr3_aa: CASVRTAEAFF

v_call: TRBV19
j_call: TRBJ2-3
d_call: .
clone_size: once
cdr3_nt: TGTGCCAGTAGTATGGGGTCGCTCGAGGATACGCAGTATTTT
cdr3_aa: CASSMGSLEDTQYF

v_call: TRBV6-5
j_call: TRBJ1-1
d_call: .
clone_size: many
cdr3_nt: TGTGCCAGCAGTTACTCCGGGTTTACGGACACTGAAGCTTTCTTT
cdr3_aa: CASSYSGFTDTEAFF

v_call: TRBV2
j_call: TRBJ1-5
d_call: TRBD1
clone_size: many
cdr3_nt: TGTGCCAGCGTCGCGGGAACAGGGGTGGTTCAGCCCCAGCATTTT
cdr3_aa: CASVAGTGVVQPQHF

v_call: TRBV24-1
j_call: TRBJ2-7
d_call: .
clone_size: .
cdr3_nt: TGTGCCACCAGCGCTATGGACTACGAGCAGTACTTC
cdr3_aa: CATSAMDYEQYF

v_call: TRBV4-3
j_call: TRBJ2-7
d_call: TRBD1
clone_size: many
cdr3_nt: TGCGCCAGCAGCCAAGAGGACAGGGGTACCGAGCAGTACTTC
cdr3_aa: CASSQEDRGTEQYF

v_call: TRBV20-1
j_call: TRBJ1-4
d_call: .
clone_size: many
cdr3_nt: TGCAGTGCTAGAGAAACAGGTGAAAAACTGTTTTTT
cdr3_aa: CSARETGEKLFF

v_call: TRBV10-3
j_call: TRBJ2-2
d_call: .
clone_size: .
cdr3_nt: TGTGCCACCAAGCGGGACACAGCTGGCACCGGGGAGCTGTTTTTT
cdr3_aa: CATKRDTAGTGELFF

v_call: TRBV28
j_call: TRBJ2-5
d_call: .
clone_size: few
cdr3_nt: TGTGCCAGCAGTCCCACCTTCAGGCAAGAGACCCAGTACTTC
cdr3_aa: CASSPTFRQETQYF

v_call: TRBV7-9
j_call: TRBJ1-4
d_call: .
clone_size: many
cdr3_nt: TGTGCCAGCAGCTTACTTGTCAGCCTGAATGAAAAACTGTTTTTT
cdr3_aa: CASSLLVSLNEKLFF

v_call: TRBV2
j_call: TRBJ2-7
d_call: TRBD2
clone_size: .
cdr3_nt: TGTGCCAGCAGCGCCAGCGGGGGCTCCTACGAGCAGTACTTC
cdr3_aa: CASSASGGSYEQYF

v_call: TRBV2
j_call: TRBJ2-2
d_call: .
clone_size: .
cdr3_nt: TGTGCCAGCAGGACGGGCCTGGACACCGGGGAGCTGTTTTTT
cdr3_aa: CASRTGLDTGELFF

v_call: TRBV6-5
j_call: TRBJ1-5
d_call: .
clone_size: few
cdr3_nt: TGTGCCAGCAGTTACTACGACGGCTACAATCAGCCCCAGCATTTT
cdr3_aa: CASSYYDGYNQPQHF

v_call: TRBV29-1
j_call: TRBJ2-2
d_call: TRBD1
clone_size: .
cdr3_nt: TGCAGCGCTGGGGGACAGGGAAACACCGGGGAGCTGTTTTTT
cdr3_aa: CSAGGQGNTGELFF

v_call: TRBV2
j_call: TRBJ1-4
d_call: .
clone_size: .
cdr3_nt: TGTGCCAGCAGCGCCGGGACATCTGCAACTAATGAAAAACTGTTTTTT
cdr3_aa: CASSAGTSATNEKLFF

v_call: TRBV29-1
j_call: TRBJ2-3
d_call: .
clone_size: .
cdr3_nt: TGCAGCCTTTGGTCTCGGCTGCAGCATGATACGCAGTATTTT
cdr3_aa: CSLWSRLQHDTQYF

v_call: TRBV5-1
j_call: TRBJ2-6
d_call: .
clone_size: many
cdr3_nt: TGCGCCAGCAGCTTGGGTGCAGGATCTGGGGCCAACGTCCTGACTTTC
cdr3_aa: CASSLGAGSGANVLTF

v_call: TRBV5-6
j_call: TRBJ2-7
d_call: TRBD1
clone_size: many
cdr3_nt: TGTGCCAGCAGCTTAACGACAGGGGAAGGGCAGTACTTC
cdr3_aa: CASSLTTGEGQYF

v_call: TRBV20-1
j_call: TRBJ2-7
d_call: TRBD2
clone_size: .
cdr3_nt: TGCAGTGCTAGAGTTCCCCCGGGACTAGCGAACGAGCAGTACTTC
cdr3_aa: CSARVPPGLANEQYF

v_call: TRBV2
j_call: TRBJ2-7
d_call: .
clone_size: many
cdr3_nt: TGTGCCAGCAGTAAAAACTACGAGCAGTACTTC
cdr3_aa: CASSKNYEQYF

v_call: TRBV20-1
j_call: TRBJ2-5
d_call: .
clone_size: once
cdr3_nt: TGCAGTGCCCTTGGTCTGGGAGAGACCCAGTACTTC
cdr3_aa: CSALGLGETQYF

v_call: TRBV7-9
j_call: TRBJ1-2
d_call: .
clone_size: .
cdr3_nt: TGTGCCAGCAGCTTAGTGGAGATACATGGCTACACCTTC
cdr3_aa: CASSLVEIHGYTF

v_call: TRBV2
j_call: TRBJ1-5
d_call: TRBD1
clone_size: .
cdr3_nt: TGTGCGGAAGGGGACAGGGGTCAGCCCCAGCATTTT
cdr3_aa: CAEGDRGQPQHF

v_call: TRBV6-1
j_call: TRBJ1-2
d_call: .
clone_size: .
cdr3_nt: TGTGCCAGCAGTGAAGCGCAGCGGTGGTATGATGGCTACACCTTC
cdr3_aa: CASSEAQRWYDGYTF